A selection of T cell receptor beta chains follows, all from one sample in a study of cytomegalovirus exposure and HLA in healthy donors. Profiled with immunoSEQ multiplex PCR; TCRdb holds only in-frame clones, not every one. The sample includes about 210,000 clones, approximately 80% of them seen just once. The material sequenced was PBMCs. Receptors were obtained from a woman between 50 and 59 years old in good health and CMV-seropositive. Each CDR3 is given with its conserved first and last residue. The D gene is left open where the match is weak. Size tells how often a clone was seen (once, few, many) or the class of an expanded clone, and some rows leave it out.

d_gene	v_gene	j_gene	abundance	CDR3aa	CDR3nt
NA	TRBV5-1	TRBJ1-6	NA	CASSLGTPENSPLHF	TGCGCCAGCAGCTTGGGGACTCCTGAAAATTCACCCCTCCACTTT
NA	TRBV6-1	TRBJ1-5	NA	CASSEAPRGGQPQHF	TGTGCCAGCAGTGAAGCCCCCAGGGGTGGTCAGCCCCAGCATTTT
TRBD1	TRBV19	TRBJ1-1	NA	CASSRNSRGFGTEAFF	TGTGCCAGTAGTCGCAATTCCAGGGGGTTTGGCACTGAAGCTTTCTTT
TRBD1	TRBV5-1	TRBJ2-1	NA	CASKRTGGFDEQFF	TGCGCCAGCAAAAGGACAGGGGGTTTCGATGAGCAGTTCTTC
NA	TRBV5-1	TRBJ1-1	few	CASSLDRVTDTEAFF	TGCGCCAGCAGCTTGGACAGGGTAACGGACACTGAAGCTTTCTTT
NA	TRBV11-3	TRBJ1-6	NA	CASSLYGSDSPLHF	TGTGCCAGCAGCTTATACGGGTCTGACTCACCCCTCCACTTT
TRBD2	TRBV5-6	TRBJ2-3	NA	CASRGGGRGGGTQYF	TGTGCCAGCAGGGGAGGTGGGCGGGGCGGGGGGACGCAGTATTTT
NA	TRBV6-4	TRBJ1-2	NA	CASSPTEVNYGYTF	TGTGCCAGCAGTCCGACAGAAGTTAACTATGGCTACACCTTC
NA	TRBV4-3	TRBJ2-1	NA	CASSLSYSNNEQFF	TGCGCCAGCAGCCTAAGCTACAGTAACAATGAGCAGTTCTTC
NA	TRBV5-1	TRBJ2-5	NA	CASSLMEGSGETQYF	TGCGCCAGCAGCTTGATGGAGGGGTCGGGGGAGACCCAGTACTTC